The 27 T cell receptor beta chains reported below all come from one sample, sequenced in a study of T cell responses to AZD1222 COVID-19 vaccine. TCRdb's copy holds only in-frame clones and misses some; the assay was immunoSEQ multiplex PCR. Among under 150,000 clones, 85% to 90% were seen once, and the ten largest hold 1.5% to 2%. Sample: peripheral blood, taken 28 days after the second AZD1222 dose. The source of these receptors is an adult who received the AZD1222 COVID-19 vaccine.

The rearrangement links TRBV29-1 to TRBJ2-7, with D maybe TRBD1 (6 bases). The germline gives CDR1 SQVTM, CDR2 ANQGSEA. The CDR3 totals 11 residues. V was clipped by 6 bases and J by 4 bases, with 10 bases between them. The CDR3 loop is CSVIRGYEQYF. The CDR3 DNA reads as TGCAGCGTCATCAGGGGTTACGAGCAGTACTTC.

The chain is built from TRBV14 and TRBJ1-5; D gene unclear. Trimming took off 2 bases at V and 0 bases at J, with 5 bases between the two ends. Germline CDR1 is SGHDN and CDR2 is FVKESK. CDR3 length: 14 amino acids. CDR3 DNA: TGTGCCAGCAGCCAAAGGAATAGCAATCAGCCCCAGCATTTT. Protein product: CASSQRNSNQPQHF.

DNA of the CDR3: TGTGCCAGCAGTTACTCGGCGACAGGCGGCTATGGCTACACCTTC. This translates into CASSYSATGGYGYTF. The genes are TRBV6-5 and TRBJ1-2; D may be TRBD1 (6 bases). From germline, CDR1 is MNHEY and CDR2 SVGAGI. The CDR3 contains 15 residues. The ends were cut back, 0 bases at V and 4 bases at J, with 12 bases in the middle.

The gene calls are TRBV28 and TRBJ2-1, with D unresolved. The germline CDR1 and CDR2 sequences are MDHEN and SYDVKM. The ends were cut back, 4 bases at V and 6 bases at J, with 4 bases in the middle. This CDR3 has 11 residues. As DNA, the CDR3 is TGTGCCAGCAGTTGGATCAATGAGCAGTTCTTC. Translation: CASSWINEQFF.

The V gene is TRBV7-8, the J gene TRBJ2-7; D gene unclear. Trimming left V 3 bases short and J 0 bases short, with 12 bases between. There are 15 residues in the CDR3. Germline-derived CDR1 and CDR2 are SGHVS and FQNEAQ. Here the CDR3 reads CASSFRQVSSYEQYF. CDR3 sequence (DNA): TGTGCCAGCAGCTTTCGTCAGGTGAGCTCCTACGAGCAGTACTTC.

The rearrangement links TRBV27 to TRBJ1-6, with D perhaps TRBD1 (5 bases). Trimming took off 0 bases at V and 10 bases at J, with 13 bases between the two ends. The CDR3 extends over 15 amino acids. Germline V gene data show CDR1 as MNHEY and CDR2 as SMNVEV (reference sequence). This CDR3 reads CASSLSGTSTSPLHF. The CDR3 DNA reads TGTGCCAGCAGTTTATCAGGGACCTCAACGTCACCCCTCCACTTT.

DNA for the CDR3: TGTGCCAGCAGCGTAGAGTCGGGGAGGGACTATGGCTACACCTTC. This translates into CASSVESGRDYGYTF. The chain couples TRBV9 to TRBJ1-2; no firm D call. Germline V gene lookup returns CDR1 SGDLS and CDR2 YYNGEE. Trimming stripped 0 bases from V and 3 bases from J, with 12 bases between. The CDR3 has 15 residues.

The chain uses TRBV24-1 and TRBJ1-3, with a possible D match to TRBD1 (5 bases). The CDR3 totals 13 residues. The V gene lost 6 bases and the J gene lost 4 bases, with 9 bases spanning the gap. CDR1 and CDR2 (germline): KGHDR, SFDVKD. The CDR3: CATSLGPGNTIYF. Written as DNA, the CDR3 is TGTGCCACCAGTTTGGGGCCGGGAAACACCATATATTTT.

The V call is TRBV19, the J call TRBJ1-1; perhaps TRBD1 as D (5 bases). The CDR3 loop spans 14 amino acids. The V end was cut by 2 bases, the J end by 5 bases, with 12 bases between. CDR1 LNHDA and CDR2 SQIVND come from the germline V gene (reference sequence). The CDR3 reads CASSIIGTDTEAFF. The CDR3 coding sequence is TGTGCCAGTAGTATAATAGGGACGGATACTGAAGCTTTCTTT.

This sequence joins TRBV7-2 and TRBJ2-1; TRBD2 agrees at 13 bases. This CDR3 is built from 16 residues. Trimming cost V 6 bases and J 7 bases; bases outside gene matches: 9. Germline V lookup: CDR1 SGHTA, CDR2 FQGNSA. In DNA form, the CDR3 reads TGTGCCAGCAGTTATAGGGGGACTAGCGGGACTAATGAGCAGTTCTTC. It encodes CASSYRGTSGTNEQFF.

This clone was detected a few times. V is TRBV19 and J is TRBJ1-5; 7 bases match TRBD1. The CDR3 is 16 residues long. Per germline, CDR1 LNHDA and CDR2 SQIVND (reference sequence). Trimming took 6 bases from V and 0 from J; bases not matched to a gene: 8. The CDR3 region has the DNA TGTGCCAGTAGCGGGACAGTTTCTTATAGCAATCAGCCCCAGCATTTT. As protein: CASSGTVSYSNQPQHF.

The chain has TRBV19 and TRBJ1-6; D is possibly TRBD1 (6 bases). The CDR3 loop spans 15 amino acids. V lost 7 bases, J lost 3 bases, and 13 bases lay in between. Looked up from germline, CDR1 is LNHDA and CDR2 is SQIVND (reference sequence). The CDR3 region is CASNPTGIYNSPLHF. CDR3 coding DNA: TGTGCCAGTAATCCCACAGGGATCTATAATTCACCCCTCCACTTT.

V is TRBV11-2 and J is TRBJ1-2; 11 nucleotides match TRBD1. CDR1 SGHAT and CDR2 FQNNGV come from the germline V gene. The CDR3 covers 14 residues. With V trimmed by 4 bases and J by 8 bases, 6 bases remained unmatched. The CDR3 sequence: CASSYPGQGVGYTF. The CDR3 DNA reads as TGTGCCAGCAGCTACCCGGGACAGGGGGTCGGCTACACCTTC.

V usage is TRBV11-2 and J usage is TRBJ2-7; D remains ambiguous. This CDR3 is 12 amino acids long. V was cut by 5 bases and J by 3 bases, with 8 bases left in between. Germline values: CDR1 SGHAT, CDR2 FQNNGV. This CDR3 is CASSPTVYEQYF. The CDR3 bases are TGTGCCAGCAGCCCGACTGTCTACGAGCAGTACTTC.

This clone came up once. The chain recombines TRBV18 with TRBJ2-4; D might be TRBD1 or TRBD2, each matching 5 bases. Trimming removed 2 bases at V and 8 bases at J, with 13 bases between. This CDR3 has 14 residues. Germline values: CDR1 KGHSH, CDR2 LQKENI. Written as DNA, the CDR3 is TGTGCCAGCTCACCAGGGACCCCCAAGGACATTCAGTACTTC. Translated: CASSPGTPKDIQYF. Together with reference TRBV18 and TRBJ2-4, the CDR3 gives the full variable domain: NAGVMQNPRHLVRRRGQEARLRCSPMKGHSHVYWYRQLPEEGLKFMVYLQKENIIDESGMPKERFSAEFPKEGPSILRIQQVVRGDSAAYFCASSPGTPKDIQYFGAGTRLSVL.

CDR3 in amino acids: CASSHLRGDTQYF. In DNA form, the CDR3 reads TGCGCCAGCAGCCACCTCAGGGGGGATACGCAGTATTTT. This chain links TRBV4-3 with TRBJ2-3; the match to TRBD1 covers 7 bases. From germline, CDR1 is LGHNA and CDR2 YSLEER. The CDR3 sequence is 13 residues long. V shed 3 bases and J 6 bases; nucleotides not matched to a gene: 3.

This chain joins TRBV6-6 and TRBJ1-2; 9 nucleotides agree with TRBD1. Looked up from germline, CDR1 is MNHNY and CDR2 is SVGAGI (reference sequence). This CDR3 has 15 residues. Trimming took 7 bases from V and 2 from J; bases not matched to a gene: 8. The CDR3 bases are TGTGCCAGCACCGGACAGGGGTCTCTAAACTATGGCTACACCTTC. Residues: CASTGQGSLNYGYTF.

The chain employs TRBV9 and TRBJ1-5; D gene unclear. CDR1 is SGDLS, CDR2 YYNGEE, per germline. The CDR3 has 14 amino acids. Trimming removed 1 base from V and 7 bases from J, with 12 bases in between. The CDR3 loop is CASSVSHSAQPQHF. CDR3 in DNA: TGTGCCAGCAGCGTATCACATAGCGCACAGCCCCAGCATTTT.

The CDR3 is CASSQPIDRGRNQPQHF. In DNA form, the CDR3 reads TGTGCCAGCAGCCAACCAATTGACAGGGGACGCAATCAGCCCCAGCATTTT. The chain carries TRBV16 and TRBJ1-5; TRBD1 matches 8 bases. The CDR3 runs 17 residues. The germline gives CDR1 KGHSY, CDR2 FQNENV. V was pared by 2 bases and J by 2 bases, with 8 bases of the junction left unmatched.

The CDR3 coding sequence is TGTGCCAGCAGTGAAGCAACCCTGGCAAGTTATGGCTACACCTTC. It specifies CASSEATLASYGYTF. This chain joins TRBV2 and TRBJ1-2; D gene ambiguous. The ends were cut back, 0 bases at V and 5 bases at J, with 13 bases in the middle. This CDR3 is 15 amino acids long. Germline V gene sequence: CDR1 SNHLY, CDR2 FYNNEI.

The chain employs TRBV28 and TRBJ1-2; D is possibly TRBD1 (5 bases). The length of the CDR3 is 12 residues. Germline V gives CDR1 MDHEN, CDR2 SYDVKM. V lost 4 bases and J 5 bases, leaving 8 bases between the germline ends. The CDR3 spells CASSSSGYGYTF. Written as DNA, the CDR3 is TGTGCCAGCAGTTCTTCAGGGTATGGCTACACCTTC.

Here the CDR3 DNA reads TGTGCCACCGGGGACCTAGCCAAAAACATTCAGTACTTC. It yields the protein CATGDLAKNIQYF. The gene calls are TRBV19 and TRBJ2-4; D possibly uses TRBD1 or TRBD2 (5 bases each). V was trimmed by 10 bases and J by 0 bases, leaving 10 bases between them. This CDR3 contains 13 residues. The germline CDR1 and CDR2 sequences are LNHDA and SQIVND (reference sequence).

The CDR3 coding sequence is TGTGCCAGCAGTTTACCTGGACTCTATGGCTACACCTTC. It is translated as CASSLPGLYGYTF. The chain recombines TRBV28 with TRBJ1-2; D unclear. V gave up 2 bases and J gave up 4 bases, with 8 bases separating them. Looked up from germline, CDR1 is MDHEN and CDR2 is SYDVKM. This CDR3 comprises 13 residues.

The rearrangement joins TRBV30 to TRBJ1-5; D is perhaps TRBD1 (6 bases). CDR3 size: 13 residues. Germline V CDR1 and CDR2: GTSNPN, SVGIG (reference sequence). Trimming cost V 1 base and J 5 bases, with 9 bases left between them. The CDR3 protein is CAWSEQGYQPQHF. The DNA for the CDR3 is TGTGCCTGGAGTGAGCAGGGGTATCAGCCCCAGCATTTT.

This clone has only one observation. The V gene is TRBV12-2, the J gene TRBJ2-7; the D call TRBD2 from the table was never checked on the DNA. TRBV12-2 counts as a pseudogene. This CDR3 comprises 15 residues. As DNA, the CDR3 is TGTGCAAGTCGCTTAGAAACGGCGGAGTCCTACGAGCAGTACGTC. Encoded protein: CASRLETAESYEQYV.

This chain's CDR3 is CAGGVSYEQYF. The CDR3, as DNA: TGTGCCGGGGGGGTTTCCTACGAGCAGTACTTC. The chain couples TRBV7-8 to TRBJ2-7, with 7 bases matching TRBD2. The CDR3 contains 11 residues. Germline CDR1 SGHVS, CDR2 FQNEAQ. The trim removed 11 bases at V and 1 base at J, leaving 2 bases unmatched. The variable domain in full, with the rest retrieved from reference TRBV7-8 and TRBJ2-7, is GAGVSQSPRYKVAKRGQDVALRCDPISGHVSLFWYQQALGQGPEFLTYFQNEAQLDKSGLPSDRFFAERPEGSVSTLKIQRTQQEDSAVYLCAGGVSYEQYFGPGTRLTVT.

The chain recombines TRBV5-4 with TRBJ1-2; no clear D. CDR3 length: 13 amino acids. V lost 2 bases to trimming and J lost 6 bases, with 11 bases between them. Looked up from germline, CDR1 is SGHNT and CDR2 is YYREEE (reference sequence). CDR3 sequence reads: CASSFPTENGYTF. The DNA of the CDR3 is TGTGCCAGCAGCTTCCCCACCGAAAATGGCTACACCTTC.